A single sample is the source of the 11 T cell receptor beta chains below, sequenced in a study of cytomegalovirus exposure and HLA in healthy donors. Libraries were prepared by immunoSEQ multiplex PCR; TCRdb keeps only in-frame clonotypes and omits some of them. There are roughly 200,000 clones in the sample; 80% to 85% occur only once, and 1% to 1.5% lies in the top ten. Input material: PBMCs. The receptors come from a woman aged 25 to 39 in good health and CMV-seronegative.

Here the CDR3 DNA reads TGTGCCAGCAGTGGGCTCTGGGGAGCAACTAATGAAAAACTGTTTTTT. Amino acid sequence: CASSGLWGATNEKLFF. The chain uses TRBV25-1 and TRBJ1-4; no firm D call. The CDR3 extends over 16 amino acids. Germline assignment: CDR1 MGHDK and CDR2 SYGVNS. The V gene lost 4 bases and the J gene lost 0 bases, with 12 bases spanning the gap.

The V call is TRBV19, the J call TRBJ2-7; TRBD1 might be the D (5 bases). The CDR3 extends over 11 amino acids. In germline, CDR1 is LNHDA, CDR2 SQIVND (reference sequence). V was pared by 3 bases and J by 11 bases, with 11 bases between. The CDR3 DNA follows: TGTGCCAGTAGTATTGGGGCCTTGAAGTACTTC. It encodes CASSIGALKYF. Using reference TRBV19 and TRBJ2-7 for the parts outside the CDR3, the full variable domain is DGGITQSPKYLFRKEGQNVTLSCEQNLNHDAMYWYRQDPGQGLRLIYYSQIVNDFQKGDIAEGYSVSREKKESFPLTVTSAQKNPTAFYLCASSIGALKYFGPGTRLTVT.

This chain connects TRBV2 to TRBJ2-2, with unresolved D. Trimming shortened V by 6 bases and J by 4 bases, and 6 bases separated the two germline ends. The CDR3 length is 12 residues. The germline CDR1 and CDR2 sequences are SNHLY and FYNNEI. CDR3 residues: CASSVFTGELFF. For the CDR3, the DNA is TGTGCCAGCAGCGTTTTCACCGGGGAGCTGTTTTTT.

The chain couples TRBV4-2 to TRBJ2-1; TRBD1 matches 10 bases. Per germline, CDR1 LGHNA and CDR2 YNFKEQ. Losses at the gene ends were 0 bases for V and 8 bases for J; bases not matched to a gene: 7. CDR3 length: 16 residues. DNA of the CDR3: TGTGCCAGCAGCCAAGAGCTGGACAGGGGGTTCGATGAGCAGTTCTTC. The encoded protein is CASSQELDRGFDEQFF.

This chain joins TRBV4-1 and TRBJ2-7; 11 bases agree with TRBD2. The germline V gene encodes CDR1 MGHRA and CDR2 YSYEKL. The CDR3 runs 21 residues. The V segment lost 1 base and the J segment 4 bases; nucleotides outside the gene matches: 21. CDR3 amino acids: CASSQVSFRGTSGRSRYEQYF. The CDR3 bases are TGCGCCAGCAGCCAAGTTTCATTCAGGGGCACTAGCGGGAGAAGTAGGTACGAGCAGTACTTC.

The chain couples TRBV7-7 to TRBJ1-6; 7 nucleotides agree with TRBD1. Germline V lookup: CDR1 SSHAT, CDR2 FNYEAQ (reference sequence). V shed 2 bases, J shed 5 bases, and the junction held 6 bases outside the gene matches. There are 16 residues in the CDR3. CDR3 amino acids: CASSLPLDRDNSPLHF. Written as DNA, the CDR3 is TGTGCCAGCAGCTTACCCCTCGACAGGGATAATTCACCCCTCCACTTT.

The V call is TRBV4-1, the J call TRBJ2-1; 11 positions agree with TRBD1. The CDR3 sequence is 16 residues long. The trim removed 4 bases at V and 6 bases at J, leaving 8 bases unmatched. The germline CDR1 and CDR2 sequences are MGHRA and YSYEKL. CDR3 loop: CASSRVGQGVFNEQFF. CDR3 DNA: TGCGCCAGCAGCCGCGTGGGACAGGGGGTCTTCAATGAGCAGTTCTTC.

The V and J genes are TRBV10-2 and TRBJ1-4; 7 bases align to TRBD1. V shed 2 bases, J shed 8 bases, and the junction held 2 bases outside the gene matches. CDR3 length: 13 amino acids. Germline values: CDR1 WSHSY, CDR2 SAAADI. The CDR3 reads CASSERGREKLFF. CDR3 coding DNA: TGCGCCAGCAGTGAGAGGGGGCGCGAAAAACTGTTTTTT.

The chain uses TRBV28 and TRBJ2-2; possibly TRBD1 for D (5 bases). The germline gives CDR1 MDHEN, CDR2 SYDVKM. V was trimmed by 6 bases and J by 6 bases, leaving 14 bases between them. There are 14 residues in the CDR3. The CDR3 DNA reads as TGTGCCAGCAGACAGGACCTAGTGGCCGGGGAGCTGTTTTTT. Translating it yields CASRQDLVAGELFF.

V gene TRBV5-1 combines with J gene TRBJ1-3; D gene ambiguous. CDR1 is SGHRS, CDR2 YFSETQ, per germline. The CDR3 has 16 amino acids. V dropped 0 bases and J dropped 0 bases, with 10 bases sitting between them. The CDR3 nucleotides read TGCGCCAGCAGCTTGGCCCTAGGTACCTCTGGAAACACCATATATTTT. As protein: CASSLALGTSGNTIYF.

This clone was seen just once. The V call is TRBV4-2, the J call TRBJ2-1; 9 bases agree with TRBD2. Germline V CDR1 and CDR2: LGHNA, YNFKEQ. The CDR3 covers 16 residues. J lost 9 bases, V lost 4 bases, and 13 bases had no gene match. The CDR3 DNA is TGTGCCAGCAGCCTCCCCTGGCTAGCGGGAACGGGTGAGCAGTTCTTC. This codes for CASSLPWLAGTGEQFF.